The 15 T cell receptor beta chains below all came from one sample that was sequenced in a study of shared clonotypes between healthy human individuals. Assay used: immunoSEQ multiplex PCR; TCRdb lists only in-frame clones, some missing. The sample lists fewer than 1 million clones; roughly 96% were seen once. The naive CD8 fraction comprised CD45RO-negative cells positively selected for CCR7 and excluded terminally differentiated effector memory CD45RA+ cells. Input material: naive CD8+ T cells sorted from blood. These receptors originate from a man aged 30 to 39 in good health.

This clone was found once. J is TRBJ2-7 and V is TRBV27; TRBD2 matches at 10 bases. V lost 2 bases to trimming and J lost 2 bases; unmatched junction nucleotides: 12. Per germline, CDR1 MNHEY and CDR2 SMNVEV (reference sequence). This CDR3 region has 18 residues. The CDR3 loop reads CASSLRWLAGAPAYEQYF. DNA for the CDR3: TGTGCCAGCAGTTTAAGATGGCTAGCGGGAGCTCCGGCCTACGAGCAGTACTTC.

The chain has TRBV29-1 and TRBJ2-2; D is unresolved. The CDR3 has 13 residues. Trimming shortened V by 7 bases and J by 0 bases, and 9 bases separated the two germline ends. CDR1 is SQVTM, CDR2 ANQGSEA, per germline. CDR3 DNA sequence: TGCAGCGCAAAGGACGCGAACACCGGGGAGCTGTTTTTT. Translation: CSAKDANTGELFF.

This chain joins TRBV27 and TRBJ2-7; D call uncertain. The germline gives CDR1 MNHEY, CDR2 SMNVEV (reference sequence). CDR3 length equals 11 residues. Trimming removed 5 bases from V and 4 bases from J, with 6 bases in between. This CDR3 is CASSGLYEQYF. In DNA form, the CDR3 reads TGTGCCAGCAGTGGCCTTTACGAGCAGTACTTC.

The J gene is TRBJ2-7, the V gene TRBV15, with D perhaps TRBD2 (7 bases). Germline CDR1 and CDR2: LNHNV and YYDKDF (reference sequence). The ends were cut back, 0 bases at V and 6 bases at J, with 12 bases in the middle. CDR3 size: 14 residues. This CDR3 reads CATSRDGGGLEQYF. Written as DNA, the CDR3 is TGTGCCACCAGCAGAGATGGGGGGGGCCTCGAGCAGTACTTC.

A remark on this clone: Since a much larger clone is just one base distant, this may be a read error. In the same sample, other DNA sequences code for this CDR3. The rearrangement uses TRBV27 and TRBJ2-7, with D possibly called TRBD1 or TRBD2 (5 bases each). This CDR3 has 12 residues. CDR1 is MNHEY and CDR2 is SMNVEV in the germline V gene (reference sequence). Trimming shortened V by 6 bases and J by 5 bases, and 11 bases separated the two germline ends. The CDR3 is CASSDLGDEQYF. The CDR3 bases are TGTGCCAGCAGCGATCTGGGGGACGAGCAGTACTTC.

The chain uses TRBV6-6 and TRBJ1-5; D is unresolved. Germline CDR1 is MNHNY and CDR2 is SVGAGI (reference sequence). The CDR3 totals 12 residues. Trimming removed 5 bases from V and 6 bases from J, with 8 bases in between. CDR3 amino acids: CASSIGLQPQHF. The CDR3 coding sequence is TGTGCCAGCAGTATTGGGCTTCAGCCCCAGCATTTT.

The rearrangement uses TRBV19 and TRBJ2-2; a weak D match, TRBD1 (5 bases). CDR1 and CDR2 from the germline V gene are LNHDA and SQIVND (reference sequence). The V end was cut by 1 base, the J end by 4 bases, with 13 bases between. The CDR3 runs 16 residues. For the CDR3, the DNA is TGTGCCAGTAGTATAGGGTGGGGCGCAGTCACCGGGGAGCTGTTTTTT. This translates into CASSIGWGAVTGELFF. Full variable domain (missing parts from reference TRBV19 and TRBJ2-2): DGGITQSPKYLFRKEGQNVTLSCEQNLNHDAMYWYRQDPGQGLRLIYYSQIVNDFQKGDIAEGYSVSREKKESFPLTVTSAQKNPTAFYLCASSIGWGAVTGELFFGEGSRLTVL.

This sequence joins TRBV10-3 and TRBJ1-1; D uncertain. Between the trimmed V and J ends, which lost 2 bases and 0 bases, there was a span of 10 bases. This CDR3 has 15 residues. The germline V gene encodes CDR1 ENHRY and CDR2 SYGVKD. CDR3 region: CAISEIGEVNTEAFF. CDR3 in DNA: TGTGCCATCAGTGAGATCGGGGAGGTGAACACTGAAGCTTTCTTT.

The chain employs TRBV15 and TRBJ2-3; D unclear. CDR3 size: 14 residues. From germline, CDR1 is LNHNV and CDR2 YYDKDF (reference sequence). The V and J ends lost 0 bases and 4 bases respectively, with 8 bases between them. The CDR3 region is CATSRETSADTQYF. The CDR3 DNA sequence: TGTGCCACCAGCAGAGAAACGAGTGCAGATACGCAGTATTTT.

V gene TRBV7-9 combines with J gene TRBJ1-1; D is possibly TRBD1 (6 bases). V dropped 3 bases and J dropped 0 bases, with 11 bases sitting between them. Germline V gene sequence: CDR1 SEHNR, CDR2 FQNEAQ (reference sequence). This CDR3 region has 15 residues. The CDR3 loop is CASSFTRGLNTEAFF. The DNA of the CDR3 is TGTGCCAGCAGCTTTACCCGGGGGCTGAACACTGAAGCTTTCTTT. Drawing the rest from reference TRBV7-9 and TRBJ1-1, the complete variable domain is DTGVSQNPRHKITKRGQNVTFRCDPISEHNRLYWYRQTLGQGPEFLTYFQNEAQLEKSRLLSDRFSAERPKGSFSTLEIQRTEQGDSAMYLCASSFTRGLNTEAFFGQGTRLTVV.

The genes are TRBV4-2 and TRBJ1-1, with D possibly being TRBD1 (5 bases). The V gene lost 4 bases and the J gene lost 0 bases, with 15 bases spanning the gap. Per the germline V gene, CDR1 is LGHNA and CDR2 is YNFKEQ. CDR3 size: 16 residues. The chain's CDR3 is CASSPGTTAMNTEAFF. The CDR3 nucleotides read TGTGCCAGCAGCCCCGGGACGACTGCCATGAACACTGAAGCTTTCTTT.

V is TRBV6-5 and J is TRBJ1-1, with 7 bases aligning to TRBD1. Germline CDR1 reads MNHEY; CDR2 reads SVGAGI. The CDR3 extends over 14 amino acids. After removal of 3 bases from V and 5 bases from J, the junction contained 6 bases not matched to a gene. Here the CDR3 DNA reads TGTGCCAGCAGTTATACAGGGGTTGGAACTGAAGCTTTCTTT. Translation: CASSYTGVGTEAFF.

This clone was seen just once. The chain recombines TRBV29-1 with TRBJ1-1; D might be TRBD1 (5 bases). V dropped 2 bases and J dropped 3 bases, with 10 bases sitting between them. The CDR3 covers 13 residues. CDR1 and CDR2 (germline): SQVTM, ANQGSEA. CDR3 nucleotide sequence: TGCAGCGTTGAACTCCAGGGTTACACTGAAGCTTTCTTT. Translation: CSVELQGYTEAFF.

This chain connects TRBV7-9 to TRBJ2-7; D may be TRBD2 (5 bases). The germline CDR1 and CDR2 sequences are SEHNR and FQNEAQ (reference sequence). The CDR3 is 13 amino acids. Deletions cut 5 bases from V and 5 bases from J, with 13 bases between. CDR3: CASSKRLGDEQYF. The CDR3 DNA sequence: TGTGCCAGCAGCAAACGACTCGGGGACGAGCAGTACTTC. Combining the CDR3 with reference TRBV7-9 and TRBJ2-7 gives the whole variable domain DTGVSQNPRHKITKRGQNVTFRCDPISEHNRLYWYRQTLGQGPEFLTYFQNEAQLEKSRLLSDRFSAERPKGSFSTLEIQRTEQGDSAMYLCASSKRLGDEQYFGPGTRLTVT.

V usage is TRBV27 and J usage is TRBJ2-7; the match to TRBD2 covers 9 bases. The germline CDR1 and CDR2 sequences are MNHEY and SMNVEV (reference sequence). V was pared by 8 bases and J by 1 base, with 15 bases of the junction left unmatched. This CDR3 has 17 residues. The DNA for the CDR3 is TGTGCCAGCGCATCGGGGCTAGCGGGAAAGGGGTCCTACGAGCAGTACTTC. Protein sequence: CASASGLAGKGSYEQYF.